The present entry profiles one T cell receptor (beta chain) with its context. J was trimmed by 4 bases and V by 4 bases; bases with no gene match: 4. The CDR3 totals 13 residues. Per germline, CDR1 MDHEN and CDR2 SYDVKM. This sample was taken from a study of T cell clonotyping in hematopoietic cell transplantation. Here immunoSEQ multiplex PCR was the method, and the copy in TCRdb shows in-frame clones only, minus some. The sample carries more than 65,000 clones, 90% to 95% recorded once. This clonotype originated in a man aged 50 to 59 in good health. Some clones in this sample may be carry-over from other donors' samples. V is TRBV28 and J is TRBJ2-7; the match to TRBD2 covers 7 bases. The material sequenced was peripheral blood mononuclear cells. The CDR3 DNA reads as TGTGCCAGCAGTTCTACGGGAGGTTACGAGCAGTACTTC. It yields the protein CASSSTGGYEQYF. Filled out from reference TRBV28 and TRBJ2-7, the complete variable domain reads DVKVTQSSRYLVKRTGEKVFLECVQDMDHENMFWYRQDPGLGLRLIYFSYDVKMKEKGDIPEGYSVSREKKERFSLILESASTNQTSMYLCASSSTGGYEQYFGPGTRLTVT.